The rows below give T cell receptor beta chains drawn from one sample of a study of response to subunit inactivated influenza vaccine. TCRdb fed the RT-PCR reads into MiXCR, producing one record per CDR3 protein. The sample has hundreds of thousands of distinct CDR3 sequences, about 7.6% seen once. Sequencing was performed on PBMCs from blood, taken less than 30 months after vaccination. The receptor source for this set is a man in his fifties or sixties who received an inactivated influenza vaccine. CDR3s include the opening cysteine and the closing phenylalanine or tryptophan. A D gene is named only where the DNA matches it firmly. Part of the rows lack a size; the others show once, few, many or a class for expanded clones.

>TRBV7-2|TRBD1|TRBJ2-7|-
TGTGCCAGCAGCTTAGACCCCGGGACAGGGGTCTACGAGCAGTACTTC
CASSLDPGTGVYEQYF
>TRBV20-1|TRBD2|TRBJ2-7|-
TGCAGTGCTAGAGATTGGAGGAGCGGGACCAACTCCTACGAGCAGTACTTC
CSARDWRSGTNSYEQYF
>TRBV6-2/TRBV6-3|-|TRBJ1-1|many
TGTGCCAGCAGTTACTCGTGGAGCATGAACACTGAAGCTTTCTTT
CASSYSWSMNTEAFF
>TRBV6-1|-|TRBJ1-5|many
TGTGCCAGCGGAACCGATAGCAATCAGCCCCAGCATTTT
CASGTDSNQPQHF
>TRBV3-1|-|TRBJ1-3|many
TGTGCCAGCGGCGGAGGGCCTCAGGGGATCTCTGGAAACACCATATATTTT
CASGGGPQGISGNTIYF
>TRBV29-1|-|TRBJ2-1|many
TGCAGCGTTGTCTTCCTAGCGACGAATGAGCAGTTCTTC
CSVVFLATNEQFF
>TRBV11-2|TRBD2|TRBJ2-1|-
TGTGCCAGCAGCATCAATAGCGGGGGGGCCTCCTACAATGAGCAGTTCTTC
CASSINSGGASYNEQFF
>TRBV15|-|TRBJ2-4|-
TGTGCCACCAGCCCCGGGACCCCGGCGCATATTCAGTACTTC
CATSPGTPAHIQYF
>TRBV7-9|-|TRBJ1-4|few
TGTGCCAGCAGCTTAGCAGGGAACGAAAAACTGTTTTTT
CASSLAGNEKLFF
>TRBV5-5|-|TRBJ1-1|-
TGTGCCAGCAGCGTACAGCGGAACACTGAAGCTTTCTTT
CASSVQRNTEAFF
>TRBV10-3|-|TRBJ2-7|-
TGTGCCATCAGTGATTCGGCAGGGTTAGGGTACGAGCAGTACTTC
CAISDSAGLGYEQYF
>TRBV7-9|TRBD2|TRBJ2-3|many
TGTGCCAGCAGCTTAACCGCGGGAGCGGGCACAGATACGCAGTATTTT
CASSLTAGAGTDTQYF
>TRBV12-3/TRBV12-4|-|TRBJ1-5|many
TGTGCCAGCTCGGGCCTTAATCAGCCCCAGCATTTT
CASSGLNQPQHF
>TRBV20-1|-|TRBJ2-3|many
TGCAGCAACAAAGGACAGCCAGGTAGCACAGATACGCAGTATTTT
CSNKGQPGSTDTQYF
>TRBV12-3/TRBV12-4|TRBD1|TRBJ1-5|few
TGTGCCAGCAGTTACTACAGGGGCCCGAGATCGGTTGGCAATCAGCCCCAGCATTTT
CASSYYRGPRSVGNQPQHF
>TRBV29-1|-|TRBJ1-6|-
TGCAGCGTTGGGGTAACGGATAATTCACCCCTCCACTTT
CSVGVTDNSPLHF
>TRBV7-8|-|TRBJ1-1|-
TGTGCCAGCAGCTTACAATACGGGACAGAAGCTTTCTTT
CASSLQYGTEAFF
>TRBV27|-|TRBJ2-1|-
TGTGCCAGCAGTTTAGGCCCCGGGACTTACCCCTACAATGAGCAGTTCTTC
CASSLGPGTYPYNEQFF
>TRBV7-3|TRBD1|TRBJ1-1|few
TGTGCCAGCAGCTCAGGGACAGGGTCGAACACTGAAGCTTTCTTT
CASSSGTGSNTEAFF
>TRBV29-1|-|TRBJ2-7|-
TGCAGCGTTGCCCTAGCAATCGAGCAGTACTTC
CSVALAIEQYF
>TRBV29-1|TRBD2|TRBJ2-3|-
TGCAGCAGTACCGGGACTACCGACCCCGGGGATACGCAGTATTTT
CSSTGTTDPGDTQYF
>TRBV4-3|-|TRBJ2-1|-
TGCGCCAGCAGCCAAGCCGGCTACAATGAGCAGTTCTTC
CASSQAGYNEQFF
>TRBV6-2/TRBV6-3|-|TRBJ2-3|-
TGTGCCAGCAGATCCTTCGCGGGGGCGTCCACAGATACGCAGTATTTT
CASRSFAGASTDTQYF
>TRBV4-2|-|TRBJ2-2|many
TGTGCCAGCAGCCAAGGACTAATAAACACCGGGGAGCTGTTTTTT
CASSQGLINTGELFF
>TRBV7-2|TRBD1|TRBJ1-5|many
TGTGCCAGCAGCTTAGAACAGGGGGGCAATCAGCCCCAGCATTTT
CASSLEQGGNQPQHF
>TRBV6-1|TRBD1|TRBJ2-5|-
TGTGCCAGCAGCTTCGACAGGGCGTACCAAGAGACCCAGTACTTC
CASSFDRAYQETQYF
>TRBV29-1|-|TRBJ2-3|-
TGCAGCGTTGAAGAGTTTGTCGAGGATACGCAGTATTTT
CSVEEFVEDTQYF
>TRBV3-1|-|TRBJ2-3|many
TGTGCCAGCAGCCAAGAATTAGGTCCCCTCATCACAGATACGCAGTATTTT
CASSQELGPLITDTQYF
>TRBV5-1|-|TRBJ2-2|few
TGCGCCAGCAGCCCCGGCCCGCCCAGTAACACCGGGGAGCTGTTTTTT
CASSPGPPSNTGELFF
>TRBV9|-|TRBJ1-4|-
TGTGCCAGCAGCGTAGAAACAGGAAGGGGAACTAATGAAAAACTGTTTTTT
CASSVETGRGTNEKLFF
>TRBV5-5|TRBD2|TRBJ2-5|-
TGTGCCAGCAGCTTGTTTGCTGCGGGGGGGCCTGGGACCCAGTACTTC
CASSLFAAGGPGTQYF
>TRBV11-2|-|TRBJ2-1|-
TGTGCCAGCAGCTTAGGGTCTTCGATTAGCTCCTACAATGAGCAGTTCTTC
CASSLGSSISSYNEQFF
>TRBV2|-|TRBJ2-7|-
TGTGCCAGCAGTGAGGGGACGCTCTCCTACGAGCAGTACTTC
CASSEGTLSYEQYF
>TRBV7-7|TRBD2|TRBJ2-1|many
TGTGCCAGCAGCCCCGGGACTAGCGGGAGGGCCTCCTACAATGAGCAGTTCTTC
CASSPGTSGRASYNEQFF
>TRBV20-1|-|TRBJ2-7|few
TGCAGTGCTAGAGTTGTCCCGGGTAGCTCCTACGAGCAGTACTTC
CSARVVPGSSYEQYF
>TRBV20-1|-|TRBJ2-7|-
TGCAGTGCAAATTCGAGGGCCAAACTCTCCCCGAACGAGCAGTACTTC
CSANSRAKLSPNEQYF
>TRBV5-4|TRBD2|TRBJ2-7|-
TGTGCCAGCAGCCTGCCTGGGGCTAGCGGGGACTACGAGCAGTACTTC
CASSLPGASGDYEQYF
>TRBV28|TRBD2|TRBJ2-3|many
TGTGCCAGCCGCGCCCGGGTGATAGCGGGAGGGCCTGGCACAGATACGCAGTATTTT
CASRARVIAGGPGTDTQYF
>TRBV5-5|TRBD2|TRBJ2-3|few
TGTGCCAGCAGCTTTGGGTGGGGACTAGCGATGGATACGCAGTATTTT
CASSFGWGLAMDTQYF
>TRBV5-1|-|TRBJ2-3|many
TGCGCCAGCAGCTTGGACCCAGATACGCAGTATTTT
CASSLDPDTQYF
>TRBV7-2|-|TRBJ2-7|-
TGTGCCAGCAGCTCACTTTGGGTTGACAGGAACTCCTACGAGCAGTACTTC
CASSSLWVDRNSYEQYF
>TRBV2|-|TRBJ1-1|-
TGTGCCAGCAAGTATGGGAACACTGAAGCTTTCTTT
CASKYGNTEAFF
>TRBV10-3|TRBD1|TRBJ2-1|-
TGTGCCACCGGGACAGGGGTAGATAATGAGCAGTTCTTC
CATGTGVDNEQFF
>TRBV7-2|-|TRBJ2-2|few
TGTGCCAGCAGCCCGCCGGCCGCGAACACCGGGGAGCTGTTTTTT
CASSPPAANTGELFF
>TRBV7-8|-|TRBJ1-2|many
TGTGCCAGCAGCGTGGACAACTATGGCTACACCTTC
CASSVDNYGYTF
>TRBV12-3/TRBV12-4|-|TRBJ1-1|-
TGTGCCAGCAGTTTAGATGGACATTTGAACACTGAAGCTTTCTTT
CASSLDGHLNTEAFF
>TRBV20-1|-|TRBJ2-3|few
TGCAGTGCCGCGTCGGTCGGGGATACGCAGTATTTT
CSAASVGDTQYF
>TRBV5-1|-|TRBJ2-1|few
TGCGCCAGTGAACCGGGCGCCGGGAGTAGTCGCAATGAGCAGTTCTTC
CASEPGAGSSRNEQFF
>TRBV12-3/TRBV12-4|-|TRBJ1-5|few
TGTGCCAGCAGTTTAACCCCGGCGTGGTTGCAGGGTGACAATCAGCCCCAGCATTTT
CASSLTPAWLQGDNQPQHF
>TRBV10-2|-|TRBJ1-2|many
TGCGCCAGCACACCCAGACGGGACACAGCTAACTATGGCTACACCTTC
CASTPRRDTANYGYTF
>TRBV7-8|-|TRBJ2-5|-
TGTGCCAGCAGCTTAGCGACGGGTCAAGAGACCCAGTACTTC
CASSLATGQETQYF
>TRBV20-1|-|TRBJ2-5|many
TGCAGTGCTAGAGACGGTGTGCCTCGGGGGACCCAGTACTTC
CSARDGVPRGTQYF
>TRBV7-6|-|TRBJ2-1|few
TGTGCCAGCAGCTTTGGGGTCCGGCCGCCCGAGGGATACAATGAGCAGTTCTTC
CASSFGVRPPEGYNEQFF
>TRBV30|-|TRBJ2-5|-
TGTGCCTGGAGTTTCAATCAACAAGAGACCCAGTACTTC
CAWSFNQQETQYF
>TRBV6-2/TRBV6-3|-|TRBJ2-2|-
TGTGCCAGCACGGACACCAACCCTGTCGACACCGGGGAGCTGTTTTTT
CASTDTNPVDTGELFF
>TRBV20-1|-|TRBJ2-2|few
TGCAGTGCTAGAGACAAACTCGGGGGGCCGGGCACCGGGGAGCTGTTTTTT
CSARDKLGGPGTGELFF
>TRBV7-9|-|TRBJ2-7|many
TGTGCCAGCAGCTTACCGTCCTACGAGCAGTACTTC
CASSLPSYEQYF